This record looks at one T cell receptor (beta chain) sequence and its context. The antigen remains undetermined. Per germline, CDR1 LGHNA and CDR2 YNFKEQ. This CDR3 has 17 amino acids. V lost 0 bases, J lost 5 bases, and 10 bases stayed unmatched. This sample was included in a study of T cell responses to AZD1222 COVID-19 vaccine. Study-wide points: Clonal diversity may have been underestimated, and the donors were mostly white British, with more females than males.

This table comes from immunoSEQ multiplex PCR, and its TCRdb copy is limited to in-frame clones, with some not included. The table lists approximately 200,000 clones, around 87% of them singletons. The chain combines TRBV4-2 with TRBJ2-7; 10 bases map to TRBD1. This receptor was taken from an adult in good health. The input for sequencing was peripheral blood, taken on day 0 of MenACWY control vaccination. This CDR3 reads CASSQEGPGQGDNEQYF. In nucleotides, the CDR3 is TGTGCCAGCAGCCAAGAGGGGCCTGGACAGGGGGACAACGAGCAGTACTTC.